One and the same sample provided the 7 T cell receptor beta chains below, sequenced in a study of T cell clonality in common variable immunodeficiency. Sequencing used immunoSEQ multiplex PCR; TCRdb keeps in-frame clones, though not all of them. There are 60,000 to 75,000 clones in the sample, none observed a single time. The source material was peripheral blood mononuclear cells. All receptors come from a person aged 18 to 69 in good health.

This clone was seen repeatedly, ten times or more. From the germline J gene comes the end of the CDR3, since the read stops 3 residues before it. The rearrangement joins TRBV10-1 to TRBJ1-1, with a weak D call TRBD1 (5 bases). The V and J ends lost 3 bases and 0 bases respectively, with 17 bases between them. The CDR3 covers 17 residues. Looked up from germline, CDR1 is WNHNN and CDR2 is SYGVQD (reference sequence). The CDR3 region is CASSDVKGNRMNTEAFF. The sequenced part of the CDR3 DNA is TGCGCCAGCAGTGATGTGAAGGGGAATAGGATGAACACTGAA.

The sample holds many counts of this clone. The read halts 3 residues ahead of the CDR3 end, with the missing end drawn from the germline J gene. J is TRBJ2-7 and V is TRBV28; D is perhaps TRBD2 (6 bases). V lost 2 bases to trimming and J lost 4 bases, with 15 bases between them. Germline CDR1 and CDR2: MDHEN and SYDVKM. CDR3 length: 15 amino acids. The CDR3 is CASSLGRGRAYEQYF. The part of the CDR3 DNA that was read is TGTGCCAGCAGTTTAGGGCGGGGCAGGGCTTACGAG.

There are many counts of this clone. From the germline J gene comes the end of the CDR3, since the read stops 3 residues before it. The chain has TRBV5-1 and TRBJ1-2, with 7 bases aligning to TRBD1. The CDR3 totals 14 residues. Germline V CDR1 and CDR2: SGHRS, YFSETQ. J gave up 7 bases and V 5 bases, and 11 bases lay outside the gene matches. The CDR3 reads CASRERQGSGGYTF. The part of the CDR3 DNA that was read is TGCGCCAGCAGAGAGAGACAGGGAAGCGGTGGC.

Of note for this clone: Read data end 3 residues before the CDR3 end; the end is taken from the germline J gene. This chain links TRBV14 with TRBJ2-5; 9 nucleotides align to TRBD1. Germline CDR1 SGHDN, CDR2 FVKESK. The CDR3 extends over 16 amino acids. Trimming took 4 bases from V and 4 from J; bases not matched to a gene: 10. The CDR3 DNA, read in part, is TGTGCCAGCAGCCGAAGAGGGACAGGGTGGCGAGAGACC. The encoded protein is CASSRRGTGWRET. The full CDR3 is CASSRRGTGWRETQYF.

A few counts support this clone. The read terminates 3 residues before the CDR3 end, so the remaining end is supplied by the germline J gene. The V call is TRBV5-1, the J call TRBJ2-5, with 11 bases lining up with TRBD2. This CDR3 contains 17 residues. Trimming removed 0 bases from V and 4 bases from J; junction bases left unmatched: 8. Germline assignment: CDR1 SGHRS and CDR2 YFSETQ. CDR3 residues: CASSLGSLAGGGETQYF. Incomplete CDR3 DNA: TGCGCCAGCAGCTTGGGTAGCCTAGCGGGAGGTGGAGAGACC.

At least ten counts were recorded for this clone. CDR3 residues: CASSQDPKQDPSSYNSPLHF. The covered CDR3 bases are TGTGCCAGCAGCCAAGACCCAAAACAGGACCCGAGCTCCTATAATTCACCC. J is TRBJ1-6 and V is TRBV4-2; D may be TRBD1 (5 bases). Read sequence stops 3 residues before the CDR3 end, and the germline J gene provides the missing end. CDR3 size: 20 residues. Trimming took 0 bases from V and 0 from J, leaving 18 bases between them. Germline assignment: CDR1 LGHNA and CDR2 YNFKEQ.

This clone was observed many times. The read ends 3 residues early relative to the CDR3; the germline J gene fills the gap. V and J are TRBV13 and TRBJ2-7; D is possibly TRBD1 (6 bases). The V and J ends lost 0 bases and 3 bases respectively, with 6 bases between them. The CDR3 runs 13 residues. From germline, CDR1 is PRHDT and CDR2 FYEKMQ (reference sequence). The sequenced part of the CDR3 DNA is TGTGCCAGCAGCTTAGGCAGGGGCTACGAG. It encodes CASSLGRGYE. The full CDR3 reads CASSLGRGYEQYF.